The clone carrying this T cell receptor beta chain was observed at least ten times. As yet, its antigen is unknown. This sample is drawn from a study of identical twins. A universal primer site arose from template switching, and cDNA bore unique molecular identifiers. Each CDR3 protein gets one entry after TCRdb re-called the 5' RACE reads with MiXCR. Here the sample spans 510,000 or so distinct CDR3 sequences, 13% to 15% being singletons. Study results and limitations: Partial confounding of zero-insertion analyses by invariant MAIT and iNKT cells was possible.

The CDR3 is 16 amino acids. The V and J ends lost 6 bases and 4 bases respectively, with 18 bases between them. CDR1 and CDR2 (germline): ENHRY, SYGVKD. In addition, the sample was reused for a study of yellow fever vaccine responses in identical twins.

The sequenced sample consisted of CD4+ T cells sorted from blood. The chain carries TRBV10-3 and TRBJ2-2, with D maybe TRBD2 (5 bases). This clonotype originated in a woman younger than 30 in good health. CDR3 region: CAIRSEAEPGTGELFF. CDR3 in DNA: TGTGCCATCAGAAGTGAAGCGGAACCCGGCACCGGGGAGCTGTTTTTT.